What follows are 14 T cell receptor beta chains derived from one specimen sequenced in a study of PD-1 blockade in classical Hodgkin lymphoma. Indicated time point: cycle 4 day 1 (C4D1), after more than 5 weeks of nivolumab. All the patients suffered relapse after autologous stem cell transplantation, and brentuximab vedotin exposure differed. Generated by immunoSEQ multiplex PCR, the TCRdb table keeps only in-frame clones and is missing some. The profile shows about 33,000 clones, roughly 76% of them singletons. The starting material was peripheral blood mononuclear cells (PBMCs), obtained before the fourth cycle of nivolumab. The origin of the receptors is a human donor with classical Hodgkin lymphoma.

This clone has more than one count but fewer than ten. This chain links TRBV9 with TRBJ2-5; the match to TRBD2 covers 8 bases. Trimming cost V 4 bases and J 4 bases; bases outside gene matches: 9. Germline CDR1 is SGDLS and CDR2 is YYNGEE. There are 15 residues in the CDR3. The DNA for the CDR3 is TGTGCCAGCAGCTTTCACGGGGGGGCCGGAGAGACCCAGTACTTC. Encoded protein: CASSFHGGAGETQYF.

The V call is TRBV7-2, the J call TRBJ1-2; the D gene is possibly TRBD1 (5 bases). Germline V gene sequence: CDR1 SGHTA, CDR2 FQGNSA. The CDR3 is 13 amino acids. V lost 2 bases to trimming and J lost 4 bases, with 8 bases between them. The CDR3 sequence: CASSLTGIYGYTF. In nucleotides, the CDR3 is TGTGCCAGCAGCTTAACAGGAATCTATGGCTACACCTTC.

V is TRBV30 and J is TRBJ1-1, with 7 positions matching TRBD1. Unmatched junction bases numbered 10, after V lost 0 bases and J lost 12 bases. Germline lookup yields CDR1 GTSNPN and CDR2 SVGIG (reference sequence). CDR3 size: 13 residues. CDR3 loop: CAWSVNQGGRTFF. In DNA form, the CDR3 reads TGTGCCTGGAGTGTAAACCAGGGGGGTAGGACTTTCTTT.

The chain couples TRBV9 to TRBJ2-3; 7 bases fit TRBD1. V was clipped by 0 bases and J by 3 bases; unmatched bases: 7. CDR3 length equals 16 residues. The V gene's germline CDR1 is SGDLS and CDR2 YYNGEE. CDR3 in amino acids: CASSVGGGPGTDTQYF. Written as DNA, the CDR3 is TGTGCCAGCAGCGTAGGAGGGGGCCCAGGGACAGATACGCAGTATTTT.

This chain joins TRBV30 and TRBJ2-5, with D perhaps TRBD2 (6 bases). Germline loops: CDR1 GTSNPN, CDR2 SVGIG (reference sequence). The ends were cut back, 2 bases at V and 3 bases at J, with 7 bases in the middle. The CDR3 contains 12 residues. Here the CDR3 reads CAWSRREETQYF. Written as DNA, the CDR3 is TGTGCCTGGAGTAGGAGGGAAGAGACCCAGTACTTC.

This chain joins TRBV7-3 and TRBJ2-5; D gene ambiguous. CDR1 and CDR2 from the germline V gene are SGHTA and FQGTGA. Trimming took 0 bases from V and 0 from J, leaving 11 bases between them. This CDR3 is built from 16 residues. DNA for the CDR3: TGTGCCAGCAGCTTAACCGGCAGCTTGGACCAAGAGACCCAGTACTTC. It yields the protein CASSLTGSLDQETQYF.

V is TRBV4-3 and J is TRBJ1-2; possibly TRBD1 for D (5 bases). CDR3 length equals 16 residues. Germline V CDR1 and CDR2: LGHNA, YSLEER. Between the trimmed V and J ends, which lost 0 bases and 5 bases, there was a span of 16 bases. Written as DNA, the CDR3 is TGCGCCAGCAGCCAAGATAAGTTACCAGGGATTTATGGCTACACCTTC. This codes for CASSQDKLPGIYGYTF.

CDR3 bases: TGTGCCAGCAGCAAAGTAACTCAAGAGACCCAGTACTTC. Protein: CASSKVTQETQYF. The chain links TRBV21-1 to TRBJ2-5; the D call of TRBD2 is as the table states it, not checked on the DNA. TRBV21-1 is a documented pseudogene. This CDR3 has 13 amino acids.

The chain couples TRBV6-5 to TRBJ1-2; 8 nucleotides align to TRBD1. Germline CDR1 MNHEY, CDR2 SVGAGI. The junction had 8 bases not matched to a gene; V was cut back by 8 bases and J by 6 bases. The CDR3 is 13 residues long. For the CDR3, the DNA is TGTGCCAGCTTTGATCAGGGGGCTGATGGCTACACCTTC. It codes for CASFDQGADGYTF.

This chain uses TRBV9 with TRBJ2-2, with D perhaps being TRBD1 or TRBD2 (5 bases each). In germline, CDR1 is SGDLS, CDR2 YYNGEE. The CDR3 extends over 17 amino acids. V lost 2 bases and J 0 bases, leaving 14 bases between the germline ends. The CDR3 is CASSVEVGPANTGELFF. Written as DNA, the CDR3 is TGTGCCAGCAGCGTTGAAGTGGGACCGGCGAACACCGGGGAGCTGTTTTTT.

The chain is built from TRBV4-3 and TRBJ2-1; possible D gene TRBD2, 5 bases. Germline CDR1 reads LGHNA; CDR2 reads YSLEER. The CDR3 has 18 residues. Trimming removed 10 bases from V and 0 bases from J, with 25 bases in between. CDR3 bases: TGCGCCATCACTATCGGACTCTCTGCCGTGAGCTCCTACAATGAGCAGTTCTTC. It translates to CAITIGLSAVSSYNEQFF.

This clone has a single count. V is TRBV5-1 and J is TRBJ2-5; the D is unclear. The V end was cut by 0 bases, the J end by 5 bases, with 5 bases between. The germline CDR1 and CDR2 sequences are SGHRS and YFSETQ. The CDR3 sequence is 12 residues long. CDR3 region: CASSLAMETQYF. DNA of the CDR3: TGCGCCAGCAGCTTGGCCATGGAGACCCAGTACTTC.

Here the CDR3 DNA reads TGTGCCAGCAGCTTGGACAGGGGAAGACTTAATTCACCCCTCCACTTT. Translating gives CASSLDRGRLNSPLHF. The chain uses TRBV11-2 and TRBJ1-6; 9 positions agree with TRBD1. This CDR3 region has 16 residues. With V trimmed by 3 bases and J by 6 bases, 6 bases remained unmatched. CDR1 is SGHAT and CDR2 is FQNNGV in the germline V gene. The entire variable domain, with the rest obtained from reference TRBV11-2 and TRBJ1-6, is as follows: EAGVAQSPRYKIIEKRQSVAFWCNPISGHATLYWYQQILGQGPKLLIQFQNNGVVDDSQLPKDRFSAERLKGVDSTLKIQPAKLEDSAVYLCASSLDRGRLNSPLHFGNGTRLTVT.

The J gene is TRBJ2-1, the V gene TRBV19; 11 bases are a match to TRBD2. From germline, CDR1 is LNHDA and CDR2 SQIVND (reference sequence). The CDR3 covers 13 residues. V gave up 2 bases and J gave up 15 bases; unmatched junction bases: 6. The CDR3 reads CASSILLAGVLFF. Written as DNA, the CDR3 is TGTGCCAGTAGTATATTACTAGCGGGGGTTCTGTTCTTC. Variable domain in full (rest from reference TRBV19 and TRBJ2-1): DGGITQSPKYLFRKEGQNVTLSCEQNLNHDAMYWYRQDPGQGLRLIYYSQIVNDFQKGDIAEGYSVSREKKESFPLTVTSAQKNPTAFYLCASSILLAGVLFFGPGTRLTVL.